What follows are 21 T cell receptor beta chains derived from one specimen sequenced in a study of OX40 agonist ivuxolimab in advanced cancers. Assay used: immunoSEQ multiplex PCR; TCRdb lists only in-frame clones, some missing. The data show fewer than 80,000 clones, with approximately 86% seen just once and roughly 1.1% held by the top ten. The sequenced sample was CD4+ or CD8+ T cells sorted from blood, obtained in a trial of the OX40 agonist ivuxolimab. The receptors were gathered from an adult with an advanced solid tumor such as melanoma, head and neck, liver or kidney cancer.

This clone was detected only once. The V call is TRBV6-1, the J call TRBJ1-2, with a weak D call TRBD1 (5 bases). V dropped 4 bases and J dropped 5 bases, with 11 bases sitting between them. The germline CDR1 and CDR2 sequences are MNHNS and SASEGT. The CDR3 is 13 residues long. The CDR3 region is CASSGQGTYGYTF. CDR3 bases: TGTGCCAGCAGTGGGCAGGGTACATATGGCTACACCTTC.

The chain employs TRBV18 and TRBJ2-3; D unclear. The germline V gene has CDR1 KGHSH and CDR2 LQKENI. The ends were cut back, 3 bases at V and 1 base at J, with 11 bases in the middle. The CDR3 length is 15 residues. The DNA for the CDR3 is TGTGCCAGCTCACCGCCGGGCCCCCGCACAGATACGCAGTATTTT. The encoded protein is CASSPPGPRTDTQYF.

V gene TRBV27 combines with J gene TRBJ2-2; D ambiguous. V lost 7 bases, J lost 0 bases, and 12 bases lay in between. The CDR3 is 15 residues long. CDR1 is MNHEY and CDR2 is SMNVEV in the germline V gene (reference sequence). This CDR3 reads CASTPGRTNTGELFF. The CDR3 nucleotides are TGTGCCAGCACCCCGGGCAGGACGAACACCGGGGAGCTGTTTTTT.

The chain uses TRBV6-5 and TRBJ1-2, with 7 bases identical to TRBD1. Germline loops: CDR1 MNHEY, CDR2 SVGAGI. This CDR3 is 16 amino acids long. J lost 4 bases, V lost 4 bases, and 12 bases had no gene match. The CDR3: CASSFRQGFPLYGYTF. CDR3 DNA: TGTGCCAGCAGTTTCCGACAGGGTTTTCCTCTCTATGGCTACACCTTC.

The J gene is TRBJ1-2, the V gene TRBV5-6; 8 bases are a match to TRBD1. CDR3 size: 14 residues. Per the germline V gene, CDR1 is SGHDT and CDR2 is YYEEEE. J lost 6 bases, V lost 4 bases, and 8 bases had no gene match. The CDR3: CASSSVTGVHGYTF. The DNA for the CDR3 is TGTGCCAGCAGCAGCGTGACAGGGGTACATGGCTACACCTTC.

The rearrangement links TRBV4-1 to TRBJ1-5, with D possibly being TRBD1 (5 bases). The germline V and J ends were trimmed by 1 base and 2 bases, with 15 bases remaining between them. This CDR3 is built from 17 residues. Looked up from germline, CDR1 is MGHRA and CDR2 is YSYEKL. The DNA of the CDR3 is TGCGCCAGCAGCCAAGCTACACAGGTGGTCGGCAATCAGCCCCAGCATTTT. Translated, it gives CASSQATQVVGNQPQHF.

The V call is TRBV19, the J call TRBJ1-2; D gene ambiguous. CDR3 length: 15 residues. V shed 3 bases and J shed 13 bases, with 24 bases lying between them. Germline V gene data show CDR1 as LNHDA and CDR2 as SQIVND (reference sequence). CDR3 coding DNA: TGTGCCAGTAGTATTTCCTTTCCGAGCCTGTCTGTCGGCACCTTC. Protein product: CASSISFPSLSVGTF. Drawing the rest from reference TRBV19 and TRBJ1-2, the complete variable domain is DGGITQSPKYLFRKEGQNVTLSCEQNLNHDAMYWYRQDPGQGLRLIYYSQIVNDFQKGDIAEGYSVSREKKESFPLTVTSAQKNPTAFYLCASSISFPSLSVGTFGSGTRLTVV.

In this sample, this clone turned up a few times. The chain recombines TRBV7-2 with TRBJ2-7; TRBD1 is a possible D gene (6 bases). CDR1 is SGHTA and CDR2 is FQGNSA in the germline V gene. The CDR3 has 14 amino acids. The V end was cut by 5 bases, the J end by 0 bases, with 11 bases between. DNA for the CDR3: TGTGCCAGCAGCCTCGGACAGAGCTCCTACGAGCAGTACTTC. Its protein product is CASSLGQSSYEQYF.

This clone turned up a few times. This rearrangement joins TRBV10-1 to TRBJ1-6; 9 nucleotides align to TRBD1. V lost 11 bases and J lost 2; bases outside the gene matches: 10. Germline-derived CDR1 and CDR2 are WNHNN and SYGVQD (reference sequence). This CDR3 has 16 amino acids. The DNA of the CDR3 is TGCGCCGGACCAAGACAGGGGGTTCCCTATAATTCACCCCTCCACTTT. Translation: CAGPRQGVPYNSPLHF.

CDR3: CASTTQGTSGNTIYF. DNA for the CDR3: TGTGCCAGCACCACCCAGGGGACCTCTGGAAACACCATATATTTT. The rearrangement links TRBV2 to TRBJ1-3; D may be TRBD1 (6 bases). V dropped 7 bases and J dropped 0 bases, with 13 bases sitting between them. From germline, CDR1 is SNHLY and CDR2 FYNNEI. The CDR3 consists of 15 residues.

The V gene is TRBV19, the J gene TRBJ1-2; TRBD1 might be the D (5 bases). Looked up from germline, CDR1 is LNHDA and CDR2 is SQIVND (reference sequence). V lost 4 bases and J lost 0, with 9 bases in between. The CDR3 is 14 amino acids. CDR3 DNA sequence: TGTGCCAGTAGTAGACAGTTGACTAACTATGGCTACACCTTC. Its protein is CASSRQLTNYGYTF. Full variable domain (missing parts from reference TRBV19 and TRBJ1-2): DGGITQSPKYLFRKEGQNVTLSCEQNLNHDAMYWYRQDPGQGLRLIYYSQIVNDFQKGDIAEGYSVSREKKESFPLTVTSAQKNPTAFYLCASSRQLTNYGYTFGSGTRLTVV.

This chain connects TRBV6-5 to TRBJ1-2; D gene unclear. V lost 6 bases to trimming and J lost 8 bases, with 16 bases between them. This CDR3 is 13 amino acids long. The germline gives CDR1 MNHEY, CDR2 SVGAGI. CDR3 coding DNA: TGTGCCAGCAGAAAAACTGACATGGGCGGCTACACCTTC. Its protein product is CASRKTDMGGYTF.

The chain links TRBV2 to TRBJ2-3, with TRBD1 matching 10 bases. In germline, CDR1 is SNHLY, CDR2 FYNNEI. V was pared by 5 bases and J by 1 base, with 6 bases of the junction left unmatched. This CDR3 has 16 amino acids. The CDR3 sequence: CASSWTGGGGTDTQYF. The CDR3 DNA is TGTGCCAGCAGTTGGACAGGGGGGGGTGGCACAGATACGCAGTATTTT.

The CDR3: CASSPELETSGGLRKTQYF. DNA of the CDR3: TGTGCCAGCTCACCAGAATTGGAGACTAGCGGGGGACTCCGAAAGACCCAGTACTTC. The V and J genes are TRBV18 and TRBJ2-5; 12 bases are shared with TRBD2. The CDR3 spans 19 residues. From germline, CDR1 is KGHSH and CDR2 LQKENI. V lost 2 bases to trimming and J lost 6 bases; unmatched junction nucleotides: 16. The full variable domain, in which reference TRBV18 and TRBJ2-5 provide the parts outside the CDR3, is NAGVMQNPRHLVRRRGQEARLRCSPMKGHSHVYWYRQLPEEGLKFMVYLQKENIIDESGMPKERFSAEFPKEGPSILRIQQVVRGDSAAYFCASSPELETSGGLRKTQYFGPGTRLLVL.

This chain uses TRBV5-1 with TRBJ2-2, with 9 nucleotides matching TRBD1. CDR3 size: 16 residues. After removal of 4 bases from V and 4 bases from J, the junction contained 8 bases not matched to a gene. Germline loops: CDR1 SGHRS, CDR2 YFSETQ. In DNA form, the CDR3 reads TGCGCCAGCAGCCTCCAACCACAGGGGGCCACCGGGGAGCTGTTTTTT. Translating it yields CASSLQPQGATGELFF.

The CDR3 here is CASSLLGGPDNEQFF. The CDR3 nucleotides are TGCGCCAGCAGCTTACTGGGGGGGCCCGACAATGAGCAGTTCTTC. The rearrangement joins TRBV5-1 to TRBJ2-1; tentatively, D is TRBD2 (7 bases). There are 15 residues in the CDR3. V shed 2 bases and J shed 5 bases, with 14 bases lying between them. Germline V CDR1 and CDR2: SGHRS, YFSETQ.

This sequence joins TRBV19 and TRBJ1-5; D is perhaps TRBD1 (6 bases). CDR1 and CDR2 from the germline V gene are LNHDA and SQIVND (reference sequence). V was shortened by 1 base and J by 3 bases, with 13 bases between the two germline ends. This CDR3 is 16 amino acids long. The CDR3 is CASSIGTRGNNQPQHF. The DNA of the CDR3 is TGTGCCAGTAGTATAGGAACGAGGGGGAACAATCAGCCCCAGCATTTT.

The chain couples TRBV19 to TRBJ2-7, with TRBD1 matching 9 bases. Germline V gene sequence: CDR1 LNHDA, CDR2 SQIVND (reference sequence). The CDR3 spans 15 residues. With 3 bases clipped from V and 3 bases from J, the junction kept 6 bases outside the gene matches. The CDR3 here is CASSIGTGQGYEQYF. DNA of the CDR3: TGTGCCAGTAGTATCGGGACAGGGCAAGGCTACGAGCAGTACTTC.

The chain employs TRBV10-2 and TRBJ1-2; a possible D gene is TRBD1 (6 bases). The V end was cut by 4 bases, the J end by 7 bases, with 19 bases between. The length of the CDR3 is 15 residues. Germline CDR1 reads WSHSY; CDR2 reads SAAADI. Here the CDR3 DNA reads TGCGCCAGCAGTGTGGAGGGGGAAGGAGAGGGTGGCTACACCTTC. This sequence encodes CASSVEGEGEGGYTF.

Only a few counts were recorded for this clone. The rearrangement uses TRBV30 and TRBJ2-1; 8 nucleotides agree with TRBD2. Trimming removed 0 bases from V and 5 bases from J; junction bases left unmatched: 6. The V gene's germline CDR1 is GTSNPN and CDR2 SVGIG (reference sequence). This CDR3 is built from 15 residues. CDR3 in amino acids: CAWSVQTSGHNEQFF. In DNA form, the CDR3 reads TGTGCCTGGAGTGTACAAACTAGCGGTCACAATGAGCAGTTCTTC. Looking up the rest from reference TRBV30 and TRBJ2-1 gives the full variable domain: SQTIHQWPATLVQPVGSPLSLECTVEGTSNPNLYWYRQAAGRGLQLLFYSVGIGQISSEVPQNLSASRPQDRQFILSSKKLLLSDSGFYLCAWSVQTSGHNEQFFGPGTRLTVL.

V gene TRBV5-1 combines with J gene TRBJ1-6; D remains unclear. Per the germline V gene, CDR1 is SGHRS and CDR2 is YFSETQ. This CDR3 is built from 14 residues. The ends were cut back, 4 bases at V and 5 bases at J, with 10 bases in the middle. CDR3 sequence (DNA): TGCGCCAGCAGCCCCCGTACTAATAATTCACCCCTCCACTTT. Translated, it gives CASSPRTNNSPLHF.